This T cell receptor (beta chain) was retrieved from a study of OX40 agonist ivuxolimab in advanced cancers. Study information: Dose-escalation patients' cancers were hepatocellular carcinoma, melanoma, renal cell or head and neck cancer. Points from the study as a whole: Dosing at 0.1 to 3.0 mg/kg was accompanied by clonal expansion of CD4+ and CD8+ blood T cells by week 6. Among the least clonally expanded were partial responders at 0.1-3.0 mg/kg.

For this clone: What it recognizes is unknown.

V lost 4 bases to trimming and J lost 10 bases; unmatched junction nucleotides: 8. Germline assignment: CDR1 SGDLS and CDR2 YYNGEE. The CDR3 consists of 14 residues. Only in-frame clones appear in the TCRdb table, and some are missing; sequencing was by immunoSEQ multiplex PCR. The sample has tens of thousands of clones, 80% to 90% seen once. The chain links TRBV9 to TRBJ1-2; 12 nucleotides match TRBD1. The sequenced sample was CD4+ or CD8+ T cells sorted from blood, obtained in a trial of the OX40 agonist ivuxolimab. This clonotype was sampled from an adult with an advanced solid tumor such as melanoma, head and neck, liver or kidney cancer. CDR3 amino acids: CASSNRDRGHDYTF. The CDR3 region has the DNA TGTGCCAGCAGCAACCGGGACAGGGGGCATGACTACACCTTC.